These 30 T cell receptor beta chains were sequenced from one sample in a study of shared clonotypes between healthy human individuals. Clones were read by immunoSEQ multiplex PCR, and TCRdb kept only the in-frame ones, dropping some. This table has about 2.3 million clones, around 93% appearing once. Sequencing was carried out using naive CD4+ T cells from PBMCs. Subset defined: CD45RA+ positively selected. These receptors were taken from a man between 18 and 29 years old in good health. Some clones in this sample may be carry-over from other donors' samples.

This chain connects TRBV6-1 to TRBJ1-2; a weak D match, TRBD1 (5 bases). V shed 2 bases and J shed 0 bases, with 19 bases lying between them. The CDR3 runs 18 residues. The germline gives CDR1 MNHNS, CDR2 SASEGT. Here the CDR3 DNA reads TGTGCCAGCAGTGAACTCTGGGGAAGGGACCGTACTAACTATGGCTACACCTTC. Residues: CASSELWGRDRTNYGYTF.

The chain joins TRBV2 to TRBJ2-2; D is unresolved. Germline CDR1 and CDR2: SNHLY and FYNNEI. The V end was cut by 7 bases, the J end by 4 bases, with 7 bases between. The CDR3 runs to 12 residues. The CDR3 protein is CASMWSTGELFF. CDR3 nucleotides: TGTGCCAGCATGTGGAGCACCGGGGAGCTGTTTTTT.

This clone was counted once. The chain is built from TRBV19 and TRBJ2-5; 11 positions match TRBD1. From germline, CDR1 is LNHDA and CDR2 SQIVND (reference sequence). The CDR3 consists of 16 residues. V lost 5 bases, J lost 6 bases, and 11 bases stayed unmatched. The CDR3 region has the DNA TGTGCCAGTAGTGTAGGATTCGGACAGGGGGCCAAGACCCAGTACTTC. Residues: CASSVGFGQGAKTQYF.

V usage is TRBV4-2 and J usage is TRBJ1-4; TRBD1 might be the D (5 bases). CDR1 is LGHNA, CDR2 YNFKEQ, per germline. Trimming cost V 4 bases and J 0 bases, with 15 bases left between them. This CDR3 has 17 amino acids. The CDR3 region is CASSLRDGPSTNEKLFF. The CDR3 nucleotides are TGTGCCAGCAGCCTACGGGACGGACCTTCAACTAATGAAAAACTGTTTTTT.

The gene calls are TRBV28 and TRBJ2-3; D uncertain. CDR3 length equals 14 residues. Germline V CDR1 and CDR2: MDHEN, SYDVKM. V lost 2 bases and J lost 1, with 7 bases in between. The CDR3 protein is CASSLIGRTDTQYF. The CDR3, as DNA: TGTGCCAGCAGTTTAATCGGACGCACAGATACGCAGTATTTT. The full variable domain, its missing parts supplied by reference TRBV28 and TRBJ2-3, is DVKVTQSSRYLVKRTGEKVFLECVQDMDHENMFWYRQDPGLGLRLIYFSYDVKMKEKGDIPEGYSVSREKKERFSLILESASTNQTSMYLCASSLIGRTDTQYFGPGTRLTVL.

The chain couples TRBV6-5 to TRBJ2-1; 13 bases map to TRBD2. Germline CDR1 is MNHEY and CDR2 is SVGAGI. The CDR3 is 15 amino acids. J lost 6 bases, V lost 5 bases, and 4 bases had no gene match. The CDR3 region has the DNA TGTGCCAGCAGTGCCGGACTAGCGGGAGCCAATGAGCAGTTCTTC. Protein product: CASSAGLAGANEQFF.

CDR3 nucleotides: TGTGCCAGCAGCCCGATGGGAGGGAAGGAGGAGACCCAGTACTTC. Amino acids: CASSPMGGKEETQYF. The chain recombines TRBV7-9 with TRBJ2-5; 7 bases line up with TRBD2. The CDR3 is 15 residues long. Germline loops: CDR1 SEHNR, CDR2 FQNEAQ (reference sequence). V lost 5 bases and J lost 5; bases outside the gene matches: 11. Using reference TRBV7-9 and TRBJ2-5 for the parts outside the CDR3, the full variable domain is DTGVSQNPRHKITKRGQNVTFRCDPISEHNRLYWYRQTLGQGPEFLTYFQNEAQLEKSRLLSDRFSAERPKGSFSTLEIQRTEQGDSAMYLCASSPMGGKEETQYFGPGTRLLVL.

The chain has TRBV6-1 and TRBJ1-2; 7 bases line up with TRBD1. Per the germline V gene, CDR1 is MNHNS and CDR2 is SASEGT. J gave up 6 bases and V 1 base, and 8 bases lay outside the gene matches. The CDR3 covers 15 residues. The CDR3 coding sequence is TGTGCCAGCAGTGAAGTTGGGACAGCGCACAATGGCTACACCTTC. It encodes CASSEVGTAHNGYTF.

The chain has TRBV6-1 and TRBJ2-7; D is perhaps TRBD1 (6 bases). There are 15 residues in the CDR3. Germline V lookup: CDR1 MNHNS, CDR2 SASEGT. V shed 4 bases and J shed 2 bases, with 15 bases lying between them. The CDR3, as DNA: TGTGCCAGCAGTGGCCCAGGGGAAGGGACCTACGAGCAGTACTTC. Its protein is CASSGPGEGTYEQYF.

This sequence joins TRBV27 and TRBJ2-3; D is unclear. CDR1 is MNHEY, CDR2 SMNVEV, per germline (reference sequence). V was cut by 3 bases and J by 0 bases, with 13 bases left in between. The CDR3 is 16 amino acids. CDR3 residues: CASSLAGQVSTDTQYF. In nucleotides, the CDR3 is TGTGCCAGCAGTTTGGCCGGGCAGGTAAGCACAGATACGCAGTATTTT.

CDR3 coding DNA: TGTGCCAGCAGCTTCATAGCGGGAGCGAACACCGGGGAGCTGTTTTTT. Amino acid sequence: CASSFIAGANTGELFF. The chain links TRBV5-4 to TRBJ2-2; TRBD2 aligns across 9 bases. The V and J ends lost 2 bases and 0 bases, in that order; junction bases with no gene match: 2. Germline loops: CDR1 SGHNT, CDR2 YYREEE (reference sequence). The CDR3 runs 16 residues.

The chain carries TRBV9 and TRBJ1-1; D gene uncertain. CDR1 is SGDLS, CDR2 YYNGEE, per germline. The CDR3 has 14 amino acids. V shed 0 bases and J shed 5 bases, with 11 bases lying between them. The CDR3 sequence is CASSVGLKKTEAFF. The CDR3 DNA reads as TGTGCCAGCAGCGTAGGGTTGAAAAAAACTGAAGCTTTCTTT.

This chain connects TRBV5-1 to TRBJ2-5, with a tentative D call TRBD1 (6 bases). Germline V gene lookup returns CDR1 SGHRS and CDR2 YFSETQ. Trimming took off 0 bases at V and 7 bases at J, with 13 bases between the two ends. The CDR3 loop spans 14 amino acids. The chain's CDR3 is CASSLEPGAPTQYF. CDR3 nucleotides: TGCGCCAGCAGCTTGGAACCAGGGGCCCCGACCCAGTACTTC.

This clone showed up just a few times. The chain links TRBV2 to TRBJ1-1, with D unresolved. The CDR3 contains 15 residues. Germline V gene sequence: CDR1 SNHLY, CDR2 FYNNEI. Trimming removed 4 bases from V and 0 bases from J, with 12 bases in between. The CDR3 region is CASSAQLGMNTEAFF. In DNA, the CDR3 is TGTGCCAGCAGTGCTCAGCTTGGGATGAACACTGAAGCTTTCTTT.

The chain employs TRBV18 and TRBJ2-6; D unclear. The V gene lost 2 bases and the J gene lost 1 base, with 6 bases spanning the gap. In germline, CDR1 is KGHSH, CDR2 LQKENI. CDR3 size: 15 residues. The DNA of the CDR3 is TGTGCCAGCTCACCATTGATTTCTGGGGCCAACGTCCTGACTTTC. It translates to CASSPLISGANVLTF.

This chain uses TRBV11-2 with TRBJ2-7; D unresolved. The germline CDR1 and CDR2 sequences are SGHAT and FQNNGV. V gave up 2 bases and J gave up 0 bases, with 17 bases separating them. The CDR3 extends over 17 amino acids. CDR3 coding DNA: TGTGCCAGCAGCTTAACGTTCTCCGGCTCCTACTCCTACGAGCAGTACTTC. It specifies CASSLTFSGSYSYEQYF.

The chain has TRBV4-1 and TRBJ2-7; D remains ambiguous. This CDR3 spans 15 amino acids. The ends were cut back, 1 base at V and 6 bases at J, with 16 bases in the middle. Per germline, CDR1 MGHRA and CDR2 YSYEKL. The CDR3 region is CASSQGFPRLGEQYF. CDR3 coding DNA: TGCGCCAGCAGCCAAGGCTTCCCCAGGCTAGGCGAGCAGTACTTC.

This chain joins TRBV5-5 and TRBJ1-2; D is uncertain. V shed 0 bases and J shed 0 bases, with 12 bases lying between them. Germline loops: CDR1 SGHKS, CDR2 YYEKEE (reference sequence). CDR3 length: 16 residues. CDR3 DNA sequence: TGTGCCAGCAGCTTGGGAGGCGCCCATCCTAACTATGGCTACACCTTC. Its translation is CASSLGGAHPNYGYTF.

The V and J genes are TRBV2 and TRBJ1-1; D call uncertain. Germline CDR1 and CDR2: SNHLY and FYNNEI. V lost 8 bases and J lost 7, with 17 bases in between. The CDR3 has 13 residues. The CDR3 sequence: CASGRVPLGEAFF. CDR3 in DNA: TGTGCCAGCGGGAGAGTTCCCCTCGGTGAAGCTTTCTTT.

The CDR3 sequence: CASRGTANQPQHF. In nucleotides, the CDR3 is TGTGCCAGCAGAGGGACCGCGAATCAGCCCCAGCATTTT. This chain uses TRBV25-1 with TRBJ1-5; D is possibly TRBD1 (5 bases). The CDR3 covers 13 residues. Germline V gene sequence: CDR1 MGHDK, CDR2 SYGVNS. V dropped 6 bases and J dropped 4 bases, with 10 bases sitting between them.

With regard to this clone: The same CDR3 is also encoded by other DNA sequences in this sample. The chain employs TRBV7-9 and TRBJ2-7; the match to TRBD1 covers 10 bases. The V gene end was trimmed by 0 bases and the J gene end by 4 bases; junction bases not matched to a gene: 3. The length of the CDR3 is 15 residues. The germline V gene encodes CDR1 SEHNR and CDR2 FQNEAQ (reference sequence). In DNA form, the CDR3 reads TGTGCCAGCAGCTTAGCCGGGACAGGGGTGTACGAGCAGTACTTC. Residues: CASSLAGTGVYEQYF.

The rearrangement uses TRBV18 and TRBJ1-4; D is unclear. This CDR3 spans 15 amino acids. Trimming removed 8 bases from V and 8 bases from J, with 21 bases in between. The germline V gene encodes CDR1 KGHSH and CDR2 LQKENI. The CDR3 DNA reads as TGTGCCAGCCGTGGAAGTCCCGGGGAGAGGGAAAAACTGTTTTTT. The encoded protein is CASRGSPGEREKLFF.

Concerning this clone itself: Distinct nucleotide sequences in the sample also encode this CDR3. Here the CDR3 DNA reads TGTGCCAGCAGTGCACAGGGTTACGAGCAGTACTTC. Its translation is CASSAQGYEQYF. V is TRBV2 and J is TRBJ2-7; weak D call: TRBD1 (6 bases). Germline loops: CDR1 SNHLY, CDR2 FYNNEI. Trimming left V 4 bases short and J 4 bases short, with 8 bases between. The CDR3 sequence is 12 residues long.

This clone was detected only once. The chain is built from TRBV9 and TRBJ2-1; TRBD2 aligns across 12 bases. J lost 5 bases, V lost 5 bases, and 2 bases had no gene match. Per the germline V gene, CDR1 is SGDLS and CDR2 is YYNGEE. The CDR3 spans 14 residues. The CDR3 DNA sequence: TGTGCCAGCAGAAGACTAGCGGGGGACAATGAGCAGTTCTTC. Amino acids: CASRRLAGDNEQFF.

V gene TRBV28 combines with J gene TRBJ2-7, with 12 bases matching TRBD2. CDR1 is MDHEN and CDR2 is SYDVKM in the germline V gene. This CDR3 comprises 14 residues. V gave up 8 bases and J gave up 0 bases; unmatched junction bases: 2. DNA for the CDR3: TGTGCCAGCGGACTAGCGGGAAGCTCCTACGAGCAGTACTTC. This gives the protein CASGLAGSSYEQYF.

The gene calls are TRBV11-2 and TRBJ2-7, with D perhaps TRBD1 or TRBD2 (5 bases each). Trimming pared 4 bases from V and 7 bases from J, leaving 20 bases between. The CDR3 spans 15 residues. Germline lookup yields CDR1 SGHAT and CDR2 FQNNGV. CDR3 nucleotide sequence: TGTGCCAGCAGCTCGTTCCGGTGGGGCCGGGGTGAGCAGTACTTC. Its protein product is CASSSFRWGRGEQYF. Using reference TRBV11-2 and TRBJ2-7 for the parts outside the CDR3, the full variable domain is EAGVAQSPRYKIIEKRQSVAFWCNPISGHATLYWYQQILGQGPKLLIQFQNNGVVDDSQLPKDRFSAERLKGVDSTLKIQPAKLEDSAVYLCASSSFRWGRGEQYFGPGTRLTVT.

V is TRBV5-8 and J is TRBJ2-3, with D tentatively TRBD1 (5 bases). Trimming shortened V by 0 bases and J by 4 bases, and 9 bases separated the two germline ends. Germline loops: CDR1 SGHTS, CDR2 YDEGEE. CDR3 length equals 14 residues. The CDR3 here is CASSLVRAADTQYF. CDR3 coding DNA: TGTGCCAGCAGCTTGGTCAGGGCGGCAGATACGCAGTATTTT. The complete variable domain, with remaining parts taken from reference TRBV5-8 and TRBJ2-3, reads EAGVTQSPTHLIKTRGQQATLRCSPISGHTSVYWYQQALGLGLQFLLWYDEGEERNRGNFPPRFSGRQFPNYSSELNVNALELEDSALYLCASSLVRAADTQYFGPGTRLTVL.

V is TRBV7-6 and J is TRBJ2-2; 8 bases are a match to TRBD1. The length of the CDR3 is 16 residues. Germline CDR1 reads SGHVS; CDR2 reads FNYEAQ. Trimming cost V 5 bases and J 5 bases; bases outside gene matches: 10. Here the CDR3 reads CASSTRGQGKTGELFF. Here the CDR3 DNA reads TGTGCCAGCAGCACACGAGGACAGGGAAAAACCGGGGAGCTGTTTTTT.

The chain employs TRBV11-2 and TRBJ1-2; D unclear. Germline CDR1 and CDR2: SGHAT and FQNNGV. V lost 4 bases and J lost 8, with 14 bases in between. This CDR3 is 13 amino acids long. The CDR3 nucleotides read TGTGCCAGCAGCTCTTACCCCCGGGGAGGCTACACCTTC. Translation gives CASSSYPRGGYTF.

This CDR3 is CASSYRPTSGSASSYNEQFF. Written as DNA, the CDR3 is TGCGCCAGCAGCTACCGACCAACTAGCGGGAGTGCGAGCTCCTACAATGAGCAGTTCTTC. The chain recombines TRBV5-1 with TRBJ2-1, with 11 bases matching TRBD2. V dropped 3 bases and J dropped 0; count of bases not matched to a gene: 14. This CDR3 region has 20 residues. Per the germline V gene, CDR1 is SGHRS and CDR2 is YFSETQ.